The sequence of this TCR beta chain was determined in a study of Ad26.COV2.S vaccination and SARS-CoV-2 variants (dated by TCRdb to 2020 to 2023). Turning to the overall study: Vaccine-arm donors were drawn from COV1001, a multicentre, randomized, double-blind, placebo-controlled phase I-IIa trial of Ad26.COV2.S in healthy adults. Sequencing of the TCRbeta repertoire served to evaluate the specificity and breadth of SARS-CoV-2-reactive T cell receptors following Ad26.COV2.S vaccination. Ad26.COV2.S was administered intramuscularly at a dose of 5x10^10 or 1x10^11 viral particles, either as one shot or as two shots given 56 days apart. Throughout the experiments and outcome assessment, investigators stayed blinded to trial group allocation. Trial participants were randomized into five groups of five: low-dose or high-dose Ad26.COV2.S given once or twice, or placebo on both occasions. A total of approximately 30 samples were included in the TCR-sequenced set, comprising around 19 Ad26.COV2.S vaccine recipients, 5 placebo recipients and 8 SARS-CoV-2 convalescent individuals.

This specimen's treatment or condition label, per the study, means: around 19 received Ad26.COV2.S at low or high dose, single or two shots; about five received placebo; per-sample allocation not given. Repertoires of vaccine and placebo recipients were sequenced from samples collected on day 63 after the first injection. Between 29 July and 7 August 2020, Cohort 1b enrolled some 25 adults aged 18-55 years at one site in Boston, USA. Ad26.COV2.S was a replication-incompetent adenovirus type 26 vector that expressed a prefusion-stabilized SARS-CoV-2 spike protein derived from the original Wuhan strain. In the case of this clone: Its antigen has not been determined. Qualities for individual bases were not recorded, and no much larger clone is one base off.

Study-level results and caveats: Vaccine and placebo recipients had comparable non-spike TCR breadth, which fits with the vaccine containing only spike. The study was not powered to compare responses between vaccine doses or regimens. Compared with placebo recipients, Ad26.COV2.S recipients showed higher spike-specific TCR breadth (P = 0.0014). It was noted by the authors that total T cell responses may have been underestimated by the TCR breadth and depth analyses. After vaccination, substantial breadth of spike-specific CD8+ and CD4+ T cell responses was reported.

TCRbeta CDR3 regions were sequenced with the immunoSEQ Assay. After extraction, genomic DNA underwent amplification by bias-controlled multiplex PCR, followed by high-throughput sequencing. Per the original workflow: To quantify the absolute abundance of every unique TCRbeta CDR3 region, sequences were collapsed and filtered. T cell fraction was estimated by normalizing TCRbeta template counts to usable DNA, with usable DNA measured through amplification of reference genes found in all nucleated cells. Repertoire TCRs were annotated as SARS-CoV-2-specific when V gene, CDR3 amino acid sequence and J gene were exactly matched to a known reactive TCR set. The reference SARS-CoV-2 TCR set was obtained from MIRA and was filtered for enrichment in COVID-19-positive ImmuneCODE repertoires, whereby public or cross-reactive TCRs were removed. Using the MIRA antigens, annotated TCRs were further analysed by specific ORF or by position within an ORF. Depth was the summed frequency of annotated unique rearrangements, while breadth was defined as annotated unique rearrangements over total unique productive rearrangements. Two-sided Wilcoxon rank-sum tests were used to compare TCR breadth between groups. TCRdb retrieved this table from immuneACCESS and kept in-frame rearrangements only. Not all clones are present; in checked studies, unresolved V genes account for under half, and no reason is known for the remainder. V and J calls and clone size are those listed in that table; D and trimming were worked out from the DNA. Counted in this sample were 410,000 or so clones; about 93% of them appeared once. The ten largest clones capture more than 10% of the sample.

The sequenced sample was peripheral blood, obtained in a trial of Ad26.COV2.S vaccine versus placebo. This clonotype was obtained from a person between 18 and 59 years old who received the Ad26.COV2.S COVID-19 vaccine or a placebo.

The DNA is as follows: TGTGCCTGGAGTAGTGGTAGCAATCAGCCCCAGCATTTT. The encoded protein is CAWSSGSNQPQHF. Recombination joined TRBV30 with TRBJ1-5, with the D gene call left open. Trimming takes 2 bases from V and 0 bases from J, and the germline ends sit 5 bases apart. The germline V gene (reference sequence) specifies GTSNPN as CDR1 and SVGIG as CDR2. The CDR3 goes from the cysteine to the phenylalanine over 13 residues. Only the CDR3 part of the read is kept: 39 bases, read in frame from the first base.